A single sample is the source of the 25 T cell receptor beta chains below, sequenced in a study of blood T cells in healthy people across ages. Through a sample-barcoded 5' primer and a J-beta primer mix, a second PCR was run for 7 to 11 cycles. A single record per CDR3 protein comes from TCRdb applying MiXCR to the 5' RACE reads. The sample holds over a million distinct CDR3 sequences, roughly 40% seen once. Specimen: blood. These receptors were collected from a woman under 30 in good health.

This clonotype was picked up one time. The V and J genes are TRBV24-1 and TRBJ2-3; the D gene could be TRBD1 or TRBD2 (5 bases each). V lost 1 base and J 1 base, leaving 17 bases between the germline ends. The CDR3 has 18 residues. Germline values: CDR1 KGHDR, CDR2 SFDVKD. The CDR3 loop reads CATSDFASGPERTDTQYF. DNA for the CDR3: TGTGCCACCAGTGATTTTGCTTCGGGACCGGAACGCACAGATACGCAGTATTTT.

This clonotype occurred a few times. The chain joins TRBV5-1 to TRBJ2-1; D is undetermined. The V end lost 0 bases, the J end lost 5 bases, and 9 bases lay between the germline ends. From germline, CDR1 is SGHRS and CDR2 YFSETQ. CDR3 length: 14 residues. This CDR3 reads CASSLERLNNEQFF. The DNA of the CDR3 is TGCGCCAGCAGCTTGGAGAGGCTAAACAATGAGCAGTTCTTC.

This sequence joins TRBV6-5 and TRBJ1-2; TRBD1 matches 8 bases. The V gene end was trimmed by 7 bases and the J gene end by 8 bases; junction bases not matched to a gene: 15. This CDR3 contains 15 residues. The germline V gene has CDR1 MNHEY and CDR2 SVGAGI. The CDR3 DNA is TGTGCCAGCACCCATCCGGACAGGGACGCTGGGGGCTACACCTTC. Translated, it gives CASTHPDRDAGGYTF.

The CDR3 sequence: CASSQGPLSCEKLFF. DNA for the CDR3: TGCGCCAGCAGCCAGGGACCGCTCTCCTGTGAAAAACTGTTTTTT. The chain has TRBV4-1 and TRBJ1-4; possibly TRBD1 for D (5 bases). V lost 3 bases and J lost 7, with 15 bases in between. The germline gives CDR1 MGHRA, CDR2 YSYEKL. There are 15 residues in the CDR3.

The rearrangement uses TRBV10-3 and TRBJ1-2; D is possibly TRBD1 (6 bases). V lost 6 bases to trimming and J lost 0 bases, with 11 bases between them. In germline, CDR1 is ENHRY, CDR2 SYGVKD. The CDR3 covers 14 residues. The DNA for the CDR3 is TGTGCCATCAGGGACAGCGTAGCTAACTATGGCTACACCTTC. Protein sequence: CAIRDSVANYGYTF.

In this sample, this clonotype turned up a few times. J is TRBJ1-2 and V is TRBV29-1; D might be TRBD1 (6 bases). Between the trimmed V and J ends, which lost 6 bases and 2 bases, there was a span of 19 bases. The CDR3 has 15 amino acids. Germline V CDR1 and CDR2: SQVTM, ANQGSEA. The CDR3 nucleotides are TGCAGCGTCATTAGCTCGGGGGCCTCCAACTATGGCTACACCTTC. Amino acid sequence: CSVISSGASNYGYTF.

The chain's CDR3 is CASSQDPGGSGANVLTF. DNA for the CDR3: TGTGCCAGCAGCCAAGATCCCGGGGGGTCTGGGGCCAACGTCCTGACTTTC. J is TRBJ2-6 and V is TRBV3-1, with TRBD2 identical over 7 bases. The germline gives CDR1 LGHDT, CDR2 YNNKEL (reference sequence). The CDR3 has 17 residues. V was clipped by 0 bases and J by 1 base; unmatched bases: 3. The whole variable domain, filled in from reference TRBV3-1 and TRBJ2-6, reads DTAVSQTPKYLVTQMGNDKSIKCEQNLGHDTMYWYKQDSKKFLKIMFSYNNKELIINETVPNRFSPKSPDKAHLNLHINSLELGDSAVYFCASSQDPGGSGANVLTFGAGSRLTVL.

This clonotype has just a few counts. This chain connects TRBV7-9 to TRBJ2-5; unclear D gene. Germline-derived CDR1 and CDR2 are SEHNR and FQNEAQ (reference sequence). The V gene lost 5 bases and the J gene lost 4 bases, with 11 bases spanning the gap. The CDR3 runs 13 residues. The CDR3 coding sequence is TGTGCCAGCAGCATTACATCCCCAGAGACCCAGTACTTC. Translating gives CASSITSPETQYF. The variable domain in full, with the rest retrieved from reference TRBV7-9 and TRBJ2-5, is DTGVSQNPRHKITKRGQNVTFRCDPISEHNRLYWYRQTLGQGPEFLTYFQNEAQLEKSRLLSDRFSAERPKGSFSTLEIQRTEQGDSAMYLCASSITSPETQYFGPGTRLLVL.

The rearrangement uses TRBV6-1 and TRBJ1-2; 12 nucleotides line up with TRBD1. Per germline, CDR1 MNHNS and CDR2 SASEGT. This CDR3 contains 18 residues. V lost 8 bases, J lost 4 bases, and 17 bases stayed unmatched. The CDR3 sequence: CASYSTIRDRGLIYGYTF. The CDR3 nucleotides read TGTGCCAGCTATTCCACGATCCGGGACAGGGGGCTTATCTATGGCTACACCTTC.

The rearrangement uses TRBV28 and TRBJ2-7; 7 bases align to TRBD2. The CDR3 loop spans 15 amino acids. Germline-derived CDR1 and CDR2 are MDHEN and SYDVKM. Unmatched junction bases numbered 6, after V lost 3 bases and J lost 1 base. The CDR3: CASSLPLASSYEQYF. CDR3 in DNA: TGTGCCAGCAGTTTGCCACTAGCGAGTTCCTACGAGCAGTACTTC. The entire variable domain, with the rest obtained from reference TRBV28 and TRBJ2-7, is as follows: DVKVTQSSRYLVKRTGEKVFLECVQDMDHENMFWYRQDPGLGLRLIYFSYDVKMKEKGDIPEGYSVSREKKERFSLILESASTNQTSMYLCASSLPLASSYEQYFGPGTRLTVT.

The table lists this clonotype with a few counts. This chain connects TRBV3-1 to TRBJ1-2; D is uncertain. Deletions cut 0 bases from V and 6 bases from J, with 5 bases between. This CDR3 contains 12 residues. Germline V gene data show CDR1 as LGHDT and CDR2 as YNNKEL (reference sequence). CDR3 in DNA: TGTGCCAGCAGCCAAGACGGTAATGGCTACACCTTC. It is translated as CASSQDGNGYTF.

The chain carries TRBV6-5 and TRBJ2-1, with TRBD2 matching 12 bases. The ends lost 4 bases at V and 6 bases at J; junction bases unmatched: 4. CDR1 is MNHEY, CDR2 SVGAGI, per germline. The CDR3 consists of 15 residues. CDR3 loop: CASSSSTSGGNEQFF. DNA of the CDR3: TGTGCCAGCAGTTCCTCGACTAGCGGGGGCAATGAGCAGTTCTTC.

This clonotype was counted a few times. The gene calls are TRBV20-1 and TRBJ2-3; 14 bases are shared with TRBD2. This CDR3 region has 14 residues. CDR1 and CDR2 (germline): DFQATT, SNEGSKA (reference sequence). V shed 6 bases and J 6 bases; nucleotides not matched to a gene: 5. This CDR3 reads CSAGTSGGWDTQYF. Written as DNA, the CDR3 is TGCAGTGCGGGGACTAGCGGGGGATGGGATACGCAGTATTTT.

This clonotype was observed a handful of times. J is TRBJ1-1 and V is TRBV6-5; D ambiguous. The CDR3 extends over 12 amino acids. V dropped 7 bases and J dropped 2 bases, with 8 bases sitting between them. CDR1 and CDR2 from the germline V gene are MNHEY and SVGAGI. The CDR3 DNA reads TGTGCCAGCAACTCCCCCAACACTGAAGCTTTCTTT. The encoded protein is CASNSPNTEAFF.

This clonotype occurred many times. The chain employs TRBV20-1 and TRBJ2-5; possible D gene TRBD2, 6 bases. Trimming stripped 1 base from V and 5 bases from J, with 8 bases between. The CDR3 is made up of 12 amino acids. In germline, CDR1 is DFQATT, CDR2 SNEGSKA (reference sequence). The CDR3 sequence: CSARGGGETQYF. Here the CDR3 DNA reads TGCAGTGCTAGAGGTGGAGGGGAGACCCAGTACTTC.

In this sample, this clonotype turned up a few times. With a much larger clone just one base away, this may be a read error. The chain uses TRBV6-1 and TRBJ2-1, with 8 nucleotides matching TRBD2. Germline CDR1 reads MNHNS; CDR2 reads SASEGT. V dropped 6 bases and J dropped 13; count of bases not matched to a gene: 17. The CDR3 runs to 15 residues. The CDR3 nucleotides are TGTGCCAGCAGCCCAAGCGGGAGATCCACAGAGACCCAGTTCTTC. Translation: CASSPSGRSTETQFF.

The CDR3 sequence: CAISESASEGEQYF. CDR3 coding DNA: TGTGCCATCAGTGAGTCGGCGAGTGAGGGCGAGCAGTACTTC. The rearrangement uses TRBV10-3 and TRBJ2-7, with a possible D match to TRBD2 (5 bases). Trimming left V 0 bases short and J 6 bases short, with 12 bases between. The CDR3 has 14 amino acids. Germline-derived CDR1 and CDR2 are ENHRY and SYGVKD.

This chain uses TRBV6-1 with TRBJ1-4, with TRBD1 identical over 11 bases. CDR1 is MNHNS and CDR2 is SASEGT in the germline V gene. This CDR3 has 17 amino acids. J was trimmed by 0 bases and V by 7 bases; bases with no gene match: 7. The CDR3 loop reads CASTHGQGAATNEKLFF. The CDR3 DNA follows: TGTGCCAGCACCCACGGACAGGGGGCTGCAACTAATGAAAAACTGTTTTTT.

This clonotype has only a few counts. The chain carries TRBV18 and TRBJ1-1; D remains unclear. Trimming took 3 bases from V and 8 from J, leaving 10 bases between them. Germline values: CDR1 KGHSH, CDR2 LQKENI. The CDR3 covers 12 residues. The CDR3 DNA sequence: TGTGCCAGCTCACCCCGCATTCTCGAAGCTTTCTTT. This translates into CASSPRILEAFF.

CDR3 sequence: CAISEPYRGQDEQYF. CDR3 bases: TGTGCCATCAGTGAGCCGTACAGGGGGCAGGACGAGCAGTACTTC. The chain uses TRBV10-3 and TRBJ2-5; TRBD1 agrees at 9 bases. The closer fit of TRBJ2-7 to the DNA end suggests the J call may be wrong. Per germline, CDR1 ENHRY and CDR2 SYGVKD. There are 15 residues in the CDR3.

V usage is TRBV11-2 and J usage is TRBJ1-5, with TRBD1 as a possible D gene (6 bases). The CDR3 extends over 14 amino acids. Germline loops: CDR1 SGHAT, CDR2 FQNNGV. V lost 5 bases, J lost 5 bases, and 13 bases lay in between. CDR3 coding DNA: TGTGCCAGCAGCGACCGGGACAAGGATCAGCCCCAGCATTTT. It translates to CASSDRDKDQPQHF.

The rearrangement joins TRBV6-5 to TRBJ1-6; 8 positions agree with TRBD1. Germline V gene sequence: CDR1 MNHEY, CDR2 SVGAGI. The CDR3 consists of 20 residues. V was pared by 4 bases and J by 1 base, with 15 bases of the junction left unmatched. CDR3 nucleotides: TGTGCCAGCAGTTCTCAGGGGGCTACCACTTGGCGGTCCTATAATTCACCCCTCCACTTT. It codes for CASSSQGATTWRSYNSPLHF.

In this sample, this clonotype turned up a few times. The chain is built from TRBV7-2 and TRBJ2-7; D not resolved. V was shortened by 3 bases and J by 5 bases, with 8 bases between the two germline ends. Germline V gives CDR1 SGHTA, CDR2 FQGNSA. The CDR3 is 12 amino acids. The CDR3 sequence: CASSFLPHEQYF. CDR3 nucleotides: TGTGCCAGCAGCTTCCTCCCCCACGAGCAGTACTTC.

The chain links TRBV6-5 to TRBJ2-4; TRBD2 matches 8 bases. The DNA end favors TRBJ2-5, so the J call may be wrong. The CDR3 is 15 amino acids. Germline V CDR1 and CDR2: MNHEY, SVGAGI. The CDR3 DNA follows: TGTGCCAGCAGTATCGCGACTAGCGCACAAGAGACCCAGTACTTC. This encodes CASSIATSAQETQYF.

This clonotype was counted a few times. The chain is built from TRBV20-1 and TRBJ1-5; D might be TRBD1 (6 bases). The CDR3 runs 16 residues. The V gene lost 6 bases and the J gene lost 3 bases, with 21 bases spanning the gap. The germline V gene has CDR1 DFQATT and CDR2 SNEGSKA (reference sequence). This CDR3 is CSALTRGSGVNQPQHF. Here the CDR3 DNA reads TGCAGTGCCCTTACCCGGGGTTCAGGGGTCAATCAGCCCCAGCATTTT.